Each of the 27 T cell receptor beta chains below was sequenced from the same sample in a study of blood T cell repertoires in COVID-19. Libraries were prepared by immunoSEQ multiplex PCR; TCRdb keeps only in-frame clonotypes and omits some of them. The top ten hold over 9.5% of the sample, which has 200,000 or so clones, approximately 85% seen once. The sample comprised peripheral blood. These receptors were obtained from a human donor with active or convalescent COVID-19. The donor label of this sample is uncertain.

This chain links TRBV11-3 with TRBJ2-2, with a possible D match to TRBD2 (6 bases). Trimming pared 5 bases from V and 0 bases from J, leaving 16 bases between. The CDR3 sequence is 17 residues long. The germline CDR1 and CDR2 sequences are SGHNT and YENEEA. Here the CDR3 DNA reads TGTGCCAGCAGCCCGGGGGTCGGGGTCTCGAACACCGGGGAGCTGTTTTTT. Translated: CASSPGVGVSNTGELFF. The complete variable domain, with remaining parts taken from reference TRBV11-3 and TRBJ2-2, reads EAGVVQSPRYKIIEKKQPVAFWCNPISGHNTLYWYLQNLGQGPELLIRYENEEAVDDSQLPKDRFSAERLKGVDSTLKIQPAELGDSAVYLCASSPGVGVSNTGELFFGEGSRLTVL.

The chain employs TRBV3-1 (or the pseudogene TRBV3-2) and TRBJ1-6, with 11 bases lining up with TRBD1. V trimming: 1 base; J trimming: 5 bases; junction bases outside the gene matches: 4. The germline gives CDR1 LGHDT, CDR2 YNNKEL (reference sequence). This CDR3 is built from 17 residues. This chain's CDR3 is CASSQGGQGANNSPLHF. The CDR3 bases are TGTGCCAGCAGCCAAGGCGGACAGGGGGCTAATAATTCACCCCTCCACTTT.

The J gene is TRBJ2-1, the V gene TRBV4-1; TRBD2 aligns across 8 bases. This CDR3 spans 16 amino acids. The germline CDR1 and CDR2 sequences are MGHRA and YSYEKL. J was trimmed by 2 bases and V by 4 bases; bases with no gene match: 7. CDR3 DNA: TGCGCCAGCAGCCCCGGAGCGGGAGATACCTACAATGAGCAGTTCTTC. This codes for CASSPGAGDTYNEQFF.

V is TRBV5-4 and J is TRBJ2-7; 11 bases are a match to TRBD2. The germline gives CDR1 SGHNT, CDR2 YYREEE (reference sequence). V was pared by 4 bases and J by 1 base, with 7 bases of the junction left unmatched. This CDR3 is 16 amino acids long. The CDR3 loop reads CASSDRLAGSSYEQYF. CDR3 nucleotides: TGTGCCAGCAGCGACCGACTAGCGGGAAGTTCCTACGAGCAGTACTTC.

This clone has just one count. This chain joins TRBV6-5 and TRBJ2-7, with a possible D match to TRBD2 (5 bases). Germline lookup yields CDR1 MNHEY and CDR2 SVGAGI. V was shortened by 6 bases and J by 6 bases, with 21 bases between the two germline ends. The CDR3 length is 15 residues. The CDR3 sequence: CASRRVIREPREQYF. The CDR3 coding sequence is TGTGCCAGCAGGAGGGTTATACGGGAACCTCGCGAGCAGTACTTC.

A few counts support this clone. The rearrangement uses TRBV5-4 and TRBJ2-3; D is unresolved. This CDR3 spans 15 amino acids. Between the trimmed V and J ends, which lost 6 bases and 1 base, there was a span of 15 bases. The V gene's germline CDR1 is SGHNT and CDR2 YYREEE (reference sequence). CDR3 coding DNA: TGTGCCAGCACGTCGCTTGAGTTTCGCACAGATACGCAGTATTTT. This translates into CASTSLEFRTDTQYF.

V gene TRBV4-1 combines with J gene TRBJ1-2; D is unresolved. The ends were cut back, 2 bases at V and 4 bases at J, with 11 bases in the middle. The germline gives CDR1 MGHRA, CDR2 YSYEKL. The CDR3 has 14 residues. Here the CDR3 DNA reads TGCGCCAGCAGCCAACCTACTTCCCTCTATGGCTACACCTTC. As protein: CASSQPTSLYGYTF.

This chain joins TRBV27 and TRBJ2-1; D uncertain. Trimming removed 4 bases from V and 8 bases from J, with 9 bases in between. Germline CDR1 and CDR2: MNHEY and SMNVEV (reference sequence). CDR3 size: 12 residues. The CDR3 here is CASSSQRDEQFF. CDR3 DNA: TGTGCCAGCAGTTCCCAACGCGATGAGCAGTTCTTC.

The genes are TRBV6-5 and TRBJ1-2, with 10 bases aligning to TRBD1. This CDR3 is built from 14 residues. The V and J ends lost 2 bases and 3 bases, in that order; junction bases with no gene match: 0. Germline loops: CDR1 MNHEY, CDR2 SVGAGI. The CDR3 sequence is CASSYGQGDYGYTF. In DNA, the CDR3 is TGTGCCAGCAGTTACGGACAGGGGGACTATGGCTACACCTTC.

V and J are TRBV7-8 and TRBJ1-2; TRBD1 aligns across 9 bases. This CDR3 region has 15 residues. Per germline, CDR1 SGHVS and CDR2 FQNEAQ. The trim removed 5 bases at V and 4 bases at J, leaving 8 bases unmatched. The CDR3, as DNA: TGTGCCAGCAGCCCCGACAGGGGGAATCCCTATGGCTACACCTTC. This gives the protein CASSPDRGNPYGYTF.

The chain couples TRBV5-6 to TRBJ2-1; the match to TRBD2 covers 9 bases. Trimming removed 0 bases from V and 5 bases from J; junction bases left unmatched: 6. CDR1 SGHDT and CDR2 YYEEEE come from the germline V gene. The CDR3 runs to 16 residues. The CDR3 nucleotides are TGTGCCAGCAGCTTGGCGGGGACTAGCTTGAACAATGAGCAGTTCTTC. Its protein is CASSLAGTSLNNEQFF.

The chain uses TRBV19 and TRBJ2-2, with 8 positions matching TRBD1. The CDR3 is made up of 15 amino acids. V shed 1 base, J shed 7 bases, and the junction held 5 bases outside the gene matches. Germline V gives CDR1 LNHDA, CDR2 SQIVND (reference sequence). CDR3 sequence: CASSIGRGLGGELFF. CDR3 bases: TGTGCCAGTAGTATAGGCAGGGGGCTGGGCGGGGAGCTGTTTTTT.

This chain links TRBV29-1 with TRBJ2-4; TRBD2 agrees at 8 bases. Unmatched junction bases numbered 5, after V lost 5 bases and J lost 2 bases. Germline V gene lookup returns CDR1 SQVTM and CDR2 ANQGSEA. This CDR3 spans 14 amino acids. CDR3 loop: CSVRGGLPKNIQYF. CDR3 bases: TGCAGCGTTCGGGGGGGCCTCCCCAAAAACATTCAGTACTTC.

The CDR3 sequence: CATNSGPSGANVLTF. The DNA for the CDR3 is TGTGCCACCAATAGCGGCCCCTCTGGGGCCAACGTCCTGACTTTC. The chain carries TRBV24-1 and TRBJ2-6; D may be TRBD2 (6 bases). The CDR3 has 15 amino acids. V lost 8 bases to trimming and J lost 0 bases, with 10 bases between them. Germline V gene data show CDR1 as KGHDR and CDR2 as SFDVKD.

J is TRBJ2-3 and V is TRBV28, with TRBD2 matching 16 bases. From germline, CDR1 is MDHEN and CDR2 SYDVKM. Trimming removed 4 bases from V and 4 bases from J; junction bases left unmatched: 8. This CDR3 is built from 18 residues. The CDR3 DNA reads as TGTGCCAGCAGTTCCCCGGGACTAGCGGGAGGGGATTCAGATACGCAGTATTTT. It is translated as CASSSPGLAGGDSDTQYF.

The chain uses TRBV19 and TRBJ1-2; D remains ambiguous. CDR3 length equals 14 residues. V lost 1 base and J lost 8, with 14 bases in between. Per germline, CDR1 LNHDA and CDR2 SQIVND (reference sequence). CDR3 sequence: CASSIVGEVGGYTF. For the CDR3, the DNA is TGTGCCAGTAGTATAGTAGGCGAGGTTGGGGGCTACACCTTC.

The V and J genes are TRBV9 and TRBJ2-5; D perhaps matches TRBD2 (6 bases). The CDR3 has 18 amino acids. Trimming shortened V by 4 bases and J by 9 bases, and 31 bases separated the two germline ends. Germline V lookup: CDR1 SGDLS, CDR2 YYNGEE. The CDR3: CASSPSNGAGIRAAAQYF. In nucleotides, the CDR3 is TGTGCCAGCAGCCCATCGAATGGGGCGGGGATACGGGCGGCGGCCCAGTACTTC.

V usage is TRBV5-4 and J usage is TRBJ1-2; maybe TRBD1 (6 bases). CDR1 SGHNT and CDR2 YYREEE come from the germline V gene (reference sequence). Trimming stripped 2 bases from V and 3 bases from J, with 26 bases between. This CDR3 region has 19 residues. The CDR3 spells CASSLLGTGTQLYDYGYTF. CDR3 sequence (DNA): TGTGCCAGCAGCTTACTAGGGACCGGGACACAACTCTATGACTATGGCTACACCTTC. Based on the CDR3 plus reference TRBV5-4 and TRBJ1-2, the full variable domain is ETGVTQSPTHLIKTRGQQVTLRCSSQSGHNTVSWYQQALGQGPQFIFQYYREEENGRGNFPPRFSGLQFPNYSSELNVNALELDDSALYLCASSLLGTGTQLYDYGYTFGSGTRLTVV.

This chain uses TRBV4-2 with TRBJ2-7; 9 positions match TRBD2. With V trimmed by 1 base and J by 6 bases, 10 bases remained unmatched. CDR1 is LGHNA, CDR2 YNFKEQ, per germline. The length of the CDR3 is 16 residues. As DNA, the CDR3 is TGTGCCAGCAGCCAAGGCAGGACTAGCGATTTTCCCGAGCAGTACTTC. Protein sequence: CASSQGRTSDFPEQYF.

The V gene is TRBV27, the J gene TRBJ1-6; possible D gene TRBD1, 5 bases. The V gene's germline CDR1 is MNHEY and CDR2 SMNVEV (reference sequence). The CDR3 consists of 19 residues. V was cut by 7 bases and J by 6 bases, with 28 bases left in between. CDR3 sequence: CASTSRGDWARIANSPLHF. The CDR3, as DNA: TGTGCCAGCACAAGCCGGGGGGACTGGGCTCGTATTGCTAATTCACCCCTCCACTTT.

V gene TRBV4-2 combines with J gene TRBJ2-7; D is perhaps TRBD2 (5 bases). This CDR3 is built from 16 residues. CDR1 is LGHNA and CDR2 is YNFKEQ in the germline V gene. V shed 0 bases and J shed 7 bases, with 19 bases lying between them. The CDR3 spells CASSQEVSGILIEQYF. CDR3 nucleotide sequence: TGTGCCAGCAGCCAAGAAGTCAGCGGTATATTGATTGAGCAGTACTTC.

The chain couples TRBV5-1 to TRBJ2-7; D gene uncertain. The V end was cut by 2 bases, the J end by 4 bases, with 13 bases between. The CDR3 loop spans 14 amino acids. Germline V gene sequence: CDR1 SGHRS, CDR2 YFSETQ. The CDR3 spells CASSLEWRRYEQYF. The CDR3 nucleotides read TGCGCCAGCAGCTTAGAGTGGCGGAGATACGAGCAGTACTTC.

The chain employs TRBV7-2 and TRBJ2-1, with 10 bases identical to TRBD2. The CDR3 loop spans 13 amino acids. J was trimmed by 14 bases and V by 1 base; bases with no gene match: 5. From germline, CDR1 is SGHTA and CDR2 FQGNSA. The CDR3 nucleotides are TGTGCCAGCAGCTTAGTCAGCGGGAGGGTGGAGTTCTTC. Translated, it gives CASSLVSGRVEFF. The full variable domain, its missing parts supplied by reference TRBV7-2 and TRBJ2-1, is GAGVSQSPSNKVTEKGKDVELRCDPISGHTALYWYRQSLGQGLEFLIYFQGNSAPDKSGLPSDRFSAERTGGSVSTLTIQRTQQEDSAVYLCASSLVSGRVEFFGPGTRLTVL.

This clone was recorded a few times. V is TRBV27 and J is TRBJ1-4; D might be TRBD1 (6 bases). The ends were cut back, 8 bases at V and 7 bases at J, with 17 bases in the middle. Germline V lookup: CDR1 MNHEY, CDR2 SMNVEV (reference sequence). The CDR3 extends over 14 amino acids. CDR3 coding DNA: TGTGCCAGCGGATCCCAGGGGCCGGTTGAAAAACTGTTTTTT. Its protein product is CASGSQGPVEKLFF.

V is TRBV13 and J is TRBJ2-7, with a possible D match to TRBD2 (6 bases). CDR1 PRHDT and CDR2 FYEKMQ come from the germline V gene (reference sequence). Trimming pared 3 bases from V and 9 bases from J, leaving 15 bases between. The CDR3 extends over 13 amino acids. Written as DNA, the CDR3 is TGTGCCAGCAGCTTGGACGGGGGTCTCGGGCAGTACTTC. It codes for CASSLDGGLGQYF.

The chain links TRBV9 to TRBJ1-6, with 7 positions matching TRBD1. The CDR3 is 15 residues long. Germline V gene lookup returns CDR1 SGDLS and CDR2 YYNGEE. V trimming: 2 bases; J trimming: 8 bases; junction bases outside the gene matches: 7. DNA of the CDR3: TGTGCCAGCAGCGTTTTAGGGGACAGCTATTCACCCCTCCACTTT. As protein: CASSVLGDSYSPLHF.

This clone was seen more than once but under ten times. The chain carries TRBV4-1 and TRBJ1-2, with TRBD1 as a possible D gene (5 bases). Germline V CDR1 and CDR2: MGHRA, YSYEKL. The CDR3 extends over 15 amino acids. Trimming pared 1 base from V and 4 bases from J, leaving 13 bases between. DNA of the CDR3: TGCGCCAGCAGCCAAGCGGCAGGGAAGGGCTATGGCTACACCTTC. This codes for CASSQAAGKGYGYTF.